This TCR beta chain comes out of a study of T cell repertoires in cytomegalovirus infection. The V and J ends lost 4 bases and 1 base respectively, with 10 bases between them. This CDR3 has 14 residues. Germline V lookup: CDR1 SGHKS, CDR2 YYEKEE (reference sequence). TCRdb recomputed calls from the reads with MiXCR, one row per CDR3 protein. Among roughly 860,000 distinct CDR3 sequences listed, roughly 33% were seen once. With regard to this clonotype: Its antigen is unidentified.

The source material was cultured CD8+ T cells from PBMCs, sampled from culture after CMV antigen stimulation. The V call is TRBV5-5, the J call TRBJ2-3, with D unresolved. The receptor comes from a human donor in good health (CMV status not recorded). Some clones in this sample may be carry-over from other donors' samples. The CDR3 coding sequence is TGTGCCAGCAGCCCTTCGGCCCGCACAGATACGCAGTATTTT. It specifies CASSPSARTDTQYF.